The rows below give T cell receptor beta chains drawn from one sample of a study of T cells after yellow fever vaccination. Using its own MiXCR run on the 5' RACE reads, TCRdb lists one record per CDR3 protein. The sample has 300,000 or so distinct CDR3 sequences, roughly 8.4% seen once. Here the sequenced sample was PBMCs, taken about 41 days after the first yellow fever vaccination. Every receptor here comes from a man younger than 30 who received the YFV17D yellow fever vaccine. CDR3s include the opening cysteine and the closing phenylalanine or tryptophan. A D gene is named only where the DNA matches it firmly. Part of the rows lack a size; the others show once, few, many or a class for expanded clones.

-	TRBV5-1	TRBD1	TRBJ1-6	TGCGCCAGCAGCCCGTCGACAGGGAGGAATTCACCCCTCCACTTT	CASSPSTGRNSPLHF
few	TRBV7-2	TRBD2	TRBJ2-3	TGTGCCAGCAGCTATAGCGGGGCCGCAGATACGCAGTATTTT	CASSYSGAADTQYF
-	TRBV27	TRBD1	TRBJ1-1	TGTGCCAGCAGGCCGACAGGGTACTTAGGTGAAGCTTTCTTT	CASRPTGYLGEAFF
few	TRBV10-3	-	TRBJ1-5	TGTGCCATCAGTGAGTCGGTCTCAGATCAGCCCCAGCATTTT	CAISESVSDQPQHF
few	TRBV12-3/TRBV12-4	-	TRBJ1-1	TGTGCCAGCAGTTTAGAACCCCCCGGACGAGCTTTCTTT	CASSLEPPGRAFF
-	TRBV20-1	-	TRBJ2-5	TGCAGTGCTGGAGAGATTGTTATGGAGACCCAGTACTTC	CSAGEIVMETQYF
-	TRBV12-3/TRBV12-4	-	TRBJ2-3	TGTGCCGCGGGGCAGACCACAGATACGCAGTATTTT	CAAGQTTDTQYF
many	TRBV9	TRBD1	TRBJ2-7	TGTGCCAGCAGCTCAGGACAGGGGATCTACGAGCAGTACTTC	CASSSGQGIYEQYF
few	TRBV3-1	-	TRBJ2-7	TGTGCCAGCAGCTCTACGACCGGAGGCGGGTACTTC	CASSSTTGGGYF
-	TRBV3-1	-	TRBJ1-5	TGTGCCAGCAGCCAAGATTGGGGGAATCAGCCCCAGCATTTT	CASSQDWGNQPQHF
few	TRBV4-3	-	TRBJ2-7	TGCGCCAGCAGCCGTCGGGTAGCCACTAGCTACGAGCAGTACTTC	CASSRRVATSYEQYF
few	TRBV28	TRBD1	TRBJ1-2	TGTGCCAGCAGACCAGGGGGGGCCAACTATGGCTACACCTTC	CASRPGGANYGYTF
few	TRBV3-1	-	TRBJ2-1	TGTGCCAGCAGCCAAGATTCGAGCTCCTACAATGAGCAGTTCTTC	CASSQDSSSYNEQFF
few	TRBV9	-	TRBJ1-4	TGTGCCAGCAGCGTAGGAGGGGGGCCGGGTGAAAAACTGTTTTTT	CASSVGGGPGEKLFF
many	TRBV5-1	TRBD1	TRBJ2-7	TGCGCCAGCAGCTTCGGACAGGGTGGGTCCTACGAGCAGTACTTC	CASSFGQGGSYEQYF
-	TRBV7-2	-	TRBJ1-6	TGTGCCAGCAGCTTAGGGCAGACCCGAGGCTCCTATAATTCACCCCTCCACTTT	CASSLGQTRGSYNSPLHF
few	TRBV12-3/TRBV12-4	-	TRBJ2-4	TGTGCCAGCAGTGGTGACAGGTACATTCAGTACTTC	CASSGDRYIQYF
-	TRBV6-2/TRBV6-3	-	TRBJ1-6	TGTGCCAGCAGTTACATCGTGCCCGGACGGATTAGCTCCTATAATTCACCCCTCCACTTT	CASSYIVPGRISSYNSPLHF
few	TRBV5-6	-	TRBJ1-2	TGTGCCAGCAGTGTCCAGCATCCCGACTATGGCTACACCTTC	CASSVQHPDYGYTF
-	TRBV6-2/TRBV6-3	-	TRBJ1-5	TGTGCCAGCAGTTATGGGAGAGGTATCGGCAATCAGCCCCAGCATTTT	CASSYGRGIGNQPQHF
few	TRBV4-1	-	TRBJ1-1	TGCGCCAGCAGCCCCATTAGGACAGACACTGAAGCTTTCTTT	CASSPIRTDTEAFF
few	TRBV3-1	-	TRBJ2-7	TGTGCCAGCAGCCAAGAACTAGCAGGACGGTCGTACTTC	CASSQELAGRSYF
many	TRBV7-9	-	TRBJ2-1	TGTGCCAGCAGCTTAGCGCGCGGTCATACCAGAGGCAATGAGCAGTTCTTC	CASSLARGHTRGNEQFF
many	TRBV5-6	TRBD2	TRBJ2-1	TGTGCCAGCAGCGGGGTGGCGGGGGACTCCTACAATGAGCAGTTCTTC	CASSGVAGDSYNEQFF
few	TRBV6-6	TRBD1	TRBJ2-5	TGTGCCAGCAGTTACTCGGACAGGGAGACCCAGTACTTC	CASSYSDRETQYF
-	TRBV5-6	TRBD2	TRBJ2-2	TGTGCCAGCAGCTTGAAGAGCGGGGGAGTGAACACCGGGGAGCTGTTTTTT	CASSLKSGGVNTGELFF
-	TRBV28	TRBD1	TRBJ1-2	TGTGCCAGCATCCACAACTCCAGGGGGCTTAATGGCTACACCTTC	CASIHNSRGLNGYTF
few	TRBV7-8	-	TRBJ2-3	TGTGCCAGCAGCGCCAGGATAGGCTCGGGATCAACAGATACGCAGTATTTT	CASSARIGSGSTDTQYF
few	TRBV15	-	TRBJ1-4	TGTGCCACCAGCAGAGACCGAACCGCAACTAATGAAAAACTGTTTTTT	CATSRDRTATNEKLFF
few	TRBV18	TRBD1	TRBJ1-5	TGTGCCAGCTCACGACTTAAACAGGGGAGCAATCAGCCCCAGCATTTT	CASSRLKQGSNQPQHF
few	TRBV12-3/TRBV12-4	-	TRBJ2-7	TGTGCCAGCAGTTGGGGGGATTACGAGCAGTACTTC	CASSWGDYEQYF
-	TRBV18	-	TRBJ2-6	TGTGCCAGCTCACCCACCGGTCCTGGGGCCAACGTCCTGACTTTC	CASSPTGPGANVLTF
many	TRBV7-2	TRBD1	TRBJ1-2	TGTGCCAGCAGCTTAAGGGGGCTCTATGGCTACACCTTC	CASSLRGLYGYTF
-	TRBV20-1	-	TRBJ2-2	TGCAGTGGCGGAGGGGGTGGAGGCGAGGAGCTGTTTTTT	CSGGGGGGEELFF
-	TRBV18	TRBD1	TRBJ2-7	TGTGCCAGCTCACCGGGACAGCCCTACGAGCAGTACTTC	CASSPGQPYEQYF
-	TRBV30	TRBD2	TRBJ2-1	TGTGCCTGGAGTGTAAGCGGGGGCCAGGTCAATGAGCAGTTCTTC	CAWSVSGGQVNEQFF
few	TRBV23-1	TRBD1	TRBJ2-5	TGCGCCAGCAGCCCGGGACAGGGTCTCGATACGACCCAAGAGACCCAGTACTTC	CASSPGQGLDTTQETQYF
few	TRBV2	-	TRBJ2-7	TGTGCCAGCATGGGGGAATACGAGCAGTACTTC	CASMGEYEQYF
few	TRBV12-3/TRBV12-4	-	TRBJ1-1	TGTGCCAGCAGTTTAGAAGGCCTTGGAGCTTTCTTT	CASSLEGLGAFF
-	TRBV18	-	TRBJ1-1	TGTGCCAGCTCACCAACACGGACGAATGAAGCTTTCTTT	CASSPTRTNEAFF
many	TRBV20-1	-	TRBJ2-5	TGCAGTGGTGGAGGGGTAGAGACCCAGTACTTC	CSGGGVETQYF
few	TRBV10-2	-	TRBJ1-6	TGCGCCAGCAGGGGCTATTCACCCCTCCACTTT	CASRGYSPLHF
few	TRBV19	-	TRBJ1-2	TGTGCCAGTAGCTTCTCGGGGACCGTTAACTATGGCTACACCTTC	CASSFSGTVNYGYTF
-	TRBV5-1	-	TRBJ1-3	TGCGCCAGCAGCCAGAAAGTGGCAGGGGAAGATGGAAACACCATATATTTT	CASSQKVAGEDGNTIYF
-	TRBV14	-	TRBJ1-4	TGTGCCAGCAGCCAAGATGGAGCGGCTAATGAAAAACTGTTTTTT	CASSQDGAANEKLFF